The entry that follows covers one T cell receptor (beta chain) sequence. Its antigen is still unknown. The CDR3 is made up of 14 amino acids. With V trimmed by 0 bases and J by 2 bases, 2 bases remained unmatched. Germline V lookup: CDR1 SQVTM, CDR2 ANQGSEA. Using quantitative 5'-RACE with molecular barcodes, the authors made TCR beta libraries. Each CDR3 protein gets one entry after TCRdb re-called the 5' RACE reads with MiXCR. The sample holds over 700,000 distinct CDR3 sequences, around 17% seen once. The sample originates from a study of CD8 T cells in ankylosing spondylitis. Study-wide results and limits: Several of the motif variants were reported before in synovial fluid and blood from reactive arthritis. As reported, disease-linked clones showed significant enrichment in matched ankylosing spondylitis synovial fluid. Characteristic, it appeared, of ankylosing spondylitis blood was a TCR beta motif of roughly eight highly homologous variants. CD8+ by phenotype, disease-linked clones were relatively rare in peripheral blood.

The TCR sequence derives from a male donor with ankylosing spondylitis. The chain joins TRBV29-1 to TRBJ2-7; 9 bases map to TRBD1. Sequencing used blood, either unsorted or a sorted T cell fraction (not recorded which). This CDR3 is CSVEDDRGTYEQYF. As DNA, the CDR3 is TGCAGCGTTGAAGATGACAGGGGGACCTACGAGCAGTACTTC.